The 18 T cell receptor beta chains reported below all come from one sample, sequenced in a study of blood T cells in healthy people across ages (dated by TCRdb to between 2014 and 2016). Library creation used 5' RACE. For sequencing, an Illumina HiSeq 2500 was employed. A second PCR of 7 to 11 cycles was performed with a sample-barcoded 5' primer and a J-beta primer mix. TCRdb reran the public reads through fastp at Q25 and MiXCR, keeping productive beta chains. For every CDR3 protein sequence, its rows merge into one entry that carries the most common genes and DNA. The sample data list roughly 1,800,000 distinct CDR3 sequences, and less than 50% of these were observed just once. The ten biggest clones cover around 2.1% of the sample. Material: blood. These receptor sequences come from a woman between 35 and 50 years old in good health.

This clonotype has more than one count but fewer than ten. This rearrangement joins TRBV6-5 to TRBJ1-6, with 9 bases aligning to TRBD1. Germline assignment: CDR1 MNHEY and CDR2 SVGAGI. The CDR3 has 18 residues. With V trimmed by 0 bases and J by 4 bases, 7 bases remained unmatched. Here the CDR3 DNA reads TGTGCCAGCAGTTACTCAATCGGAGGACAGGGGTATAATTCACCCCTCCACTTT. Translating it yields CASSYSIGGQGYNSPLHF.

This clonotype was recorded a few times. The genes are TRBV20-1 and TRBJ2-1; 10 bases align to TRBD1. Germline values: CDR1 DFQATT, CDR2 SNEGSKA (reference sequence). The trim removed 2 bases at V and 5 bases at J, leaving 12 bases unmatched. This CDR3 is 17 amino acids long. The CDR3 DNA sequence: TGCAGTGCTAGACTCTTATCGGGACAGGGGAATGACAATGAGCAGTTCTTC. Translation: CSARLLSGQGNDNEQFF.

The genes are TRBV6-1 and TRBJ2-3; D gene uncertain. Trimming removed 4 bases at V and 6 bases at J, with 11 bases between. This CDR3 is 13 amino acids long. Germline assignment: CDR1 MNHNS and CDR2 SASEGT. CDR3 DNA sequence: TGTGCCAGCAGTGCGACCCGGTGGGATACGCAGTATTTT. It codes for CASSATRWDTQYF.

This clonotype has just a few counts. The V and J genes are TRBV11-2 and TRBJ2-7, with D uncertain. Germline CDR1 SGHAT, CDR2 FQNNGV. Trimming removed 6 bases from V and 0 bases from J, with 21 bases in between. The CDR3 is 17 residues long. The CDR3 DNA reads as TGTGCCAGCAGTGGACCGACGGGCGGACGCTTCTCCTACGAGCAGTACTTC. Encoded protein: CASSGPTGGRFSYEQYF.

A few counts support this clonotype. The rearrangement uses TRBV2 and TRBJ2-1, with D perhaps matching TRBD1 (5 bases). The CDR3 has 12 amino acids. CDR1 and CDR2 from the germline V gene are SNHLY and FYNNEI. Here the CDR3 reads CTEGRAYNEQFF. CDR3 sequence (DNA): TGTACGGAAGGCAGGGCGTACAATGAGCAGTTCTTC.

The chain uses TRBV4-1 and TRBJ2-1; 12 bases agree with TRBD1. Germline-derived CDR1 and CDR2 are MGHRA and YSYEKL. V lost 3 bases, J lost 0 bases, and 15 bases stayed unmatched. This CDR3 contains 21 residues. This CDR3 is CASSHPDSGTGGTSSYNEQFF. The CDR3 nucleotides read TGCGCCAGCAGCCATCCCGACAGCGGGACAGGGGGCACGAGCTCCTACAATGAGCAGTTCTTC.

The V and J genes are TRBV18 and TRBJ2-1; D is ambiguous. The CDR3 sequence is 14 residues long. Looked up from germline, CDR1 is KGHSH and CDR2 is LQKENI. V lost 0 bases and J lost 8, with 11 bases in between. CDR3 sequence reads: CASSPPGRWDEQFF. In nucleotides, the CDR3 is TGTGCCAGCTCACCACCAGGCCGATGGGATGAGCAGTTCTTC.

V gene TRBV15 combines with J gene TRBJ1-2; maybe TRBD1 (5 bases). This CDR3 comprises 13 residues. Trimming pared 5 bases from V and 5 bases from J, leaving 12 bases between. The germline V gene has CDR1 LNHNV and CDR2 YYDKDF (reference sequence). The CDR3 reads CATSPRDAYGYTF. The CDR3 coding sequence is TGTGCCACCAGCCCCCGGGACGCATATGGCTACACCTTC.

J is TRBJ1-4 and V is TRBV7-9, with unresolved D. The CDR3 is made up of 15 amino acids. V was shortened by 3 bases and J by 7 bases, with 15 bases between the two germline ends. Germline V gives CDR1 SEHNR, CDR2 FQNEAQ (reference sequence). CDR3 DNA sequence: TGTGCCAGCAGCTTCGTATCTGGGCAGCGTGAAAAACTGTTTTTT. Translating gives CASSFVSGQREKLFF.

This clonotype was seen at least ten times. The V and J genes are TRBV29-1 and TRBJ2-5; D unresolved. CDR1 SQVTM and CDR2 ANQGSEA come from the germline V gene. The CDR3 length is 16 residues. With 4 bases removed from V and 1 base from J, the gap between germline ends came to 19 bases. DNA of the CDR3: TGCAGCGTTGTGAGCCACCTTAGGTTCCCCCAAGAGACCCAGTACTTC. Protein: CSVVSHLRFPQETQYF.

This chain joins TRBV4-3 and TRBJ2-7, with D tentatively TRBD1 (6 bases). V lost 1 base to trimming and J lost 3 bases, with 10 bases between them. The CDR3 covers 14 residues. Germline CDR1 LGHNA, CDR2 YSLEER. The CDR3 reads CASSQGTAGYEQYF. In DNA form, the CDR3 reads TGCGCCAGCAGCCAAGGGACAGCCGGCTACGAGCAGTACTTC.

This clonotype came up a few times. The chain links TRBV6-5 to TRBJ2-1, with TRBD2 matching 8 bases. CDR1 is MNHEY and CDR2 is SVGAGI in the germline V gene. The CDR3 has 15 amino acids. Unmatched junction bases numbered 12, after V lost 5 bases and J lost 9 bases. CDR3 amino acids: CASSRRSGGVGEQFF. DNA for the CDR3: TGTGCCAGCAGTCGCCGTTCCGGGGGGGTGGGTGAGCAGTTCTTC.

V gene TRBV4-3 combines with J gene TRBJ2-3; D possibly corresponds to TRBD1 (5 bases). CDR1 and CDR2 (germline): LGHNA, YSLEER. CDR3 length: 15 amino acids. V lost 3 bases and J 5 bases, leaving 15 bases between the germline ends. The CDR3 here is CASSQATTQGDTQYF. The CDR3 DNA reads TGCGCCAGCAGCCAGGCTACAACGCAGGGAGATACGCAGTATTTT.

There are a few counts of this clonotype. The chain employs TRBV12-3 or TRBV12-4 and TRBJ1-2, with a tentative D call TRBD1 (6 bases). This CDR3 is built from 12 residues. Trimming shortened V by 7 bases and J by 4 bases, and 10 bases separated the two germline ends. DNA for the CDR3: TGTGCCAGCACCCGGGGGGCCTATGGCTACACCTTC. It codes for CASTRGAYGYTF.

The CDR3 spells CASGPQLGETQYF. CDR3 nucleotides: TGTGCTAGTGGCCCTCAACTAGGCGAGACCCAGTACTTC. The chain couples TRBV12-5 to TRBJ2-7, with TRBD2 as a possible D gene (5 bases). Matching the DNA end better, TRBJ2-5 makes the J call doubtful. The V gene's germline CDR1 is LGHNT and CDR2 FRNRAP. The CDR3 length is 13 residues.

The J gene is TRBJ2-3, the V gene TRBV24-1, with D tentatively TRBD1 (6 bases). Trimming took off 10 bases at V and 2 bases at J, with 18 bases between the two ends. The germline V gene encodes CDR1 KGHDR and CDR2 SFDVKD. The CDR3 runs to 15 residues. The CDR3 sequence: CATRRSGHNTDTQYF. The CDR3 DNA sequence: TGTGCCACTCGTCGCTCGGGACATAACACAGATACGCAGTATTTT.

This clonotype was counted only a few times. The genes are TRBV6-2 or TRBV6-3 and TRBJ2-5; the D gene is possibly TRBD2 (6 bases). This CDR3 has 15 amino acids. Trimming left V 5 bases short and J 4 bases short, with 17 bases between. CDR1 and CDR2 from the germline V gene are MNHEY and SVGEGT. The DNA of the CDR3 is TGTGCCAGCAGTACGCAGACGGGACTGTCAGAGACCCAGTACTTC. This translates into CASSTQTGLSETQYF.

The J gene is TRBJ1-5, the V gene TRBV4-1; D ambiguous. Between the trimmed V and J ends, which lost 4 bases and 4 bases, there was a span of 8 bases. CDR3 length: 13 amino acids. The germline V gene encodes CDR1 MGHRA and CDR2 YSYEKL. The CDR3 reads CASSPYLNQPQHF. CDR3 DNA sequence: TGCGCCAGCAGCCCCTACCTAAATCAGCCCCAGCATTTT.